Shown below are 7 T cell receptor beta chains from a single sample sequenced in a study of blood T cell repertoires in COVID-19. Profiling relied on immunoSEQ multiplex PCR, and the TCRdb table lists in-frame clones only, not all of them. The sample yields roughly 250,000 clones, approximately 90% seen once. Sequencing was carried out using peripheral blood. These TCRs come from a woman aged 35 to 49 who had recovered from COVID-19.

J is TRBJ2-1 and V is TRBV27; TRBD2 matches at 14 bases. CDR3 length equals 16 residues. V dropped 3 bases and J dropped 10; count of bases not matched to a gene: 8. The germline V gene encodes CDR1 MNHEY and CDR2 SMNVEV (reference sequence). Here the CDR3 DNA reads TGTGCCAGCAGTTTCGGGACTAGCGGGAGTTGGGGCGAGCAGTTCTTC. Amino acid sequence: CASSFGTSGSWGEQFF.

This clone was observed a few times. J is TRBJ2-7 and V is TRBV30, with 7 bases aligning to TRBD2. From germline, CDR1 is GTSNPN and CDR2 SVGIG (reference sequence). J lost 3 bases, V lost 7 bases, and 6 bases had no gene match. CDR3 length: 12 amino acids. The CDR3 sequence is CAFLAGRYEQYF. The CDR3, as DNA: TGTGCCTTTTTAGCGGGCCGCTACGAGCAGTACTTC. The full variable domain, with the rest looked up from reference TRBV30 and TRBJ2-7, is SQTIHQWPATLVQPVGSPLSLECTVEGTSNPNLYWYRQAAGRGLQLLFYSVGIGQISSEVPQNLSASRPQDRQFILSSKKLLLSDSGFYLCAFLAGRYEQYFGPGTRLTVT.

V and J are TRBV10-2 and TRBJ1-1; D is ambiguous. The CDR3 has 14 amino acids. CDR1 is WSHSY, CDR2 SAAADI, per germline. V was pared by 6 bases and J by 0 bases, with 11 bases between. This CDR3 reads CASRAGLMNTEAFF. DNA of the CDR3: TGCGCCAGCAGGGCAGGCCTTATGAACACTGAAGCTTTCTTT.

As regards this clone: At one end the junction does not follow the germline gene, possibly because of a read error. This chain connects TRBV7-7 to TRBJ2-1; 12 nucleotides match TRBD2. The germline V gene encodes CDR1 SSHAT and CDR2 FNYEAQ (reference sequence). The CDR3 loop spans 15 amino acids. The CDR3 DNA reads as TGTGCTAGCAGCTTAGGACTAGCGGGAAGCAATGAGCAGTTCTTC. Amino acid sequence: CASSLGLAGSNEQFF.

Notes on this clone: The same CDR3 is also encoded by other DNA sequences in this sample. The genes are TRBV5-1 and TRBJ2-1, with D unclear. V was cut by 2 bases and J by 0 bases, with 6 bases left in between. Germline V lookup: CDR1 SGHRS, CDR2 YFSETQ. This CDR3 is 14 amino acids long. CDR3 sequence reads: CASSLDSSYNEQFF. The DNA for the CDR3 is TGCGCCAGCAGCTTAGACTCCTCCTACAATGAGCAGTTCTTC.

The chain recombines TRBV18 with TRBJ1-5, with D unresolved. Germline CDR1 is KGHSH and CDR2 is LQKENI. This CDR3 is 16 amino acids long. The V end was cut by 2 bases, the J end by 0 bases, with 11 bases between. CDR3 protein: CASSPVADYSNQPQHF. CDR3 nucleotide sequence: TGTGCCAGCTCACCAGTGGCAGACTATAGCAATCAGCCCCAGCATTTT. Filled out from reference TRBV18 and TRBJ1-5, the complete variable domain reads NAGVMQNPRHLVRRRGQEARLRCSPMKGHSHVYWYRQLPEEGLKFMVYLQKENIIDESGMPKERFSAEFPKEGPSILRIQQVVRGDSAAYFCASSPVADYSNQPQHFGDGTRLSIL.

The gene calls are TRBV6-4 and TRBJ2-2; TRBD2 matches at 7 bases. Germline V gene lookup returns CDR1 MRHNA and CDR2 SNTAGT. The length of the CDR3 is 15 residues. Trimming cost V 6 bases and J 1 base; bases outside gene matches: 5. The CDR3 loop reads CASSRLAMNTGELFF. The DNA for the CDR3 is TGTGCCAGCAGCAGACTAGCCATGAACACCGGGGAGCTGTTTTTT.